This TCR beta chain was observed in a study of blood T cells in healthy people across ages. Between the trimmed V and J ends, which lost 2 bases and 11 bases, there was a span of 21 bases. CDR3 length: 15 residues. Germline CDR1 is MNHNY and CDR2 is SVGAGI (reference sequence). At least 6 micrograms of total RNA were extracted per sample. This clonotype was recorded many times. For the second PCR, which ran for 7 to 11 cycles, a sample-barcoded 5' primer and a J-beta primer mix were used. TCRdb analysed the 5' RACE reads with MiXCR anew, one entry per CDR3 protein. The sample consists of around 990,000 distinct CDR3 sequences, roughly two fifths of them appearing once.

The sequence was collected from a man between 18 and 29 years old in good health. Sequencing input: blood. This rearrangement joins TRBV6-6 to TRBJ2-5; D gene uncertain. The chain's CDR3 is CASSYLDYPYNEQYF. Written as DNA, the CDR3 is TGTGCCAGCAGTTACCTGGATTACCCATACAATGAGCAGTACTTC.